The entry below describes one T cell receptor (beta chain). Its target is unknown. Method: immunoSEQ multiplex PCR; TCRdb's copy keeps in-frame clones and lacks some. The sample shows tens of thousands of clones, 80% to 85% of them seen only once. The data stem from a study of T cell clones after liver transplantation. The CDR3 contains 15 residues. V lost 4 bases to trimming and J lost 2 bases; unmatched junction nucleotides: 4. Germline V gene sequence: CDR1 SGHDT, CDR2 YYEEEE. Unstimulated PBMCs were sorted into CD3+CD4+ and CD3+CD8+ populations. Study findings and constraints: Circulating graft-donor-reactive CD4 TCRbeta sequences fell significantly post-transplant in 5 of 8 subjects.

The receptor's source is a human patient who received a liver transplant. The graft donor may have given rise to some T cells. The chain links TRBV5-6 to TRBJ1-5; 9 bases match TRBD1. The source material was CD4+ T cells from blood, sampled less than 50 months after liver transplant. CDR3 nucleotide sequence: TGTGCCAGCAGCACCAGGACAGGGGGCAATCAGCCCCAGCATTTT. Residues: CASSTRTGGNQPQHF.